The 5 T cell receptor beta chains reported below all come from one sample, sequenced in a study of blood T cell repertoires in COVID-19. TCRdb's table, derived via immunoSEQ multiplex PCR, lists solely in-frame clones and lacks some. There are about 180,000 clones in the sample; about 85% occur only once, and 6.9% lies in the top ten. Sample: peripheral blood. These receptors all come from a man aged 80 or over with COVID-19, enrolled during active disease.

The chain is built from TRBV14 and TRBJ1-1, with 8 bases that match TRBD1. This CDR3 spans 18 amino acids. The germline V gene has CDR1 SGHDN and CDR2 FVKESK. J gave up 0 bases and V 0 bases, and 9 bases lay outside the gene matches. This CDR3 is CASSQDGQGLSMNTEAFF. In DNA, the CDR3 is TGTGCCAGCAGCCAAGACGGACAGGGCCTATCAATGAACACTGAAGCTTTCTTT.

The V call is TRBV6-1, the J call TRBJ1-2, with 10 bases that match TRBD1. The CDR3 is made up of 15 amino acids. In germline, CDR1 is MNHNS, CDR2 SASEGT. V lost 1 base to trimming and J lost 7 bases; unmatched junction nucleotides: 6. CDR3 in DNA: TGTGCCAGCAGTGAAGGGACAGGGGGAACCTTTGGCTACACCTTC. It encodes CASSEGTGGTFGYTF.

The J gene is TRBJ2-3, the V gene TRBV11-2; possible D gene TRBD2, 5 bases. The CDR3 is 13 amino acids. Trimming left V 3 bases short and J 1 base short, with 5 bases between. Germline V gives CDR1 SGHAT, CDR2 FQNNGV. In DNA, the CDR3 is TGTGCCAGCAGCTTGCGGGGCACAGATACGCAGTATTTT. Its protein is CASSLRGTDTQYF. Full variable domain (missing parts from reference TRBV11-2 and TRBJ2-3): EAGVAQSPRYKIIEKRQSVAFWCNPISGHATLYWYQQILGQGPKLLIQFQNNGVVDDSQLPKDRFSAERLKGVDSTLKIQPAKLEDSAVYLCASSLRGTDTQYFGPGTRLTVL.

This rearrangement joins TRBV24-1 to TRBJ1-5, with TRBD1 identical over 8 bases. CDR1 is KGHDR, CDR2 SFDVKD, per germline. The CDR3 covers 17 residues. V was pared by 3 bases and J by 5 bases, with 11 bases of the junction left unmatched. The CDR3 nucleotides read TGTGCCACCAGTGATCCCAGGACAGGGAGTCAGGATCAGCCCCAGCATTTT. This gives the protein CATSDPRTGSQDQPQHF.

This chain joins TRBV9 and TRBJ2-5, with D maybe TRBD2 (5 bases). Germline V CDR1 and CDR2: SGDLS, YYNGEE. This CDR3 is built from 14 residues. V gave up 1 base and J gave up 5 bases, with 12 bases separating them. The CDR3 loop is CASSVSTTRETQYF. CDR3 DNA sequence: TGTGCCAGCAGCGTAAGCACAACTAGGGAGACCCAGTACTTC.